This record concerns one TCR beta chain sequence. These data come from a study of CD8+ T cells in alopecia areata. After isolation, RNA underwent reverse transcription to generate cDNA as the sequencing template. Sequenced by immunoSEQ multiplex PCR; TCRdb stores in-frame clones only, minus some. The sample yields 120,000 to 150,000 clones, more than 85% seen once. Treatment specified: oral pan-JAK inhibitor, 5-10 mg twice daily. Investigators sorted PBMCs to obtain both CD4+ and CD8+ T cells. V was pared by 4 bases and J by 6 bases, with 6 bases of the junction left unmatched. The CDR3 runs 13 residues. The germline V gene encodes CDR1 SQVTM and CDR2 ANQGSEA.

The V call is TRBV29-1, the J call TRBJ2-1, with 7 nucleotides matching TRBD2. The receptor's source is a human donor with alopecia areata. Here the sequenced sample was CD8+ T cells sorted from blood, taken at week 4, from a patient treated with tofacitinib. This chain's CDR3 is CSVAGGDGNEQFF. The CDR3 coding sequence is TGCAGCGTTGCGGGGGGTGACGGCAATGAGCAGTTCTTC.